A selection of T cell receptor beta chains follows, all from one sample in a study of Ad26.COV2.S vaccination and SARS-CoV-2 variants. Generated by immunoSEQ multiplex PCR, the TCRdb table keeps only in-frame clones and is missing some. The repertoire includes about 400,000 clones, about 80% of them detected once, and around 7.4% sits in the top ten. The starting material was peripheral blood, obtained in a trial of Ad26.COV2.S vaccine versus placebo. The origin of the receptors is a person aged 18 to 59 who received the Ad26.COV2.S COVID-19 vaccine or a placebo. CDR3s include the opening cysteine and the closing phenylalanine or tryptophan. D genes are given only for firm matches. Clone size is shown for a subset of rows, as once, few, many or a class of expanded clone.

len: 16; d_gene: .; v_gene: TRBV3-1/TRBV3-2; abundance: .; j_gene: TRBJ2-1; CDR3aa: CASSQARAGPGVEQFF; CDR3nt: TGTGCCAGCAGCCAAGCCCGGGCAGGGCCTGGGGTCGAGCAGTTCTTC
len: 13; d_gene: .; v_gene: TRBV6-5; abundance: .; j_gene: TRBJ2-7; CDR3aa: CASSLGLSYEQYF; CDR3nt: TGTGCCAGCAGTTTGGGCCTGTCCTACGAGCAGTACTTC
len: 15; d_gene: TRBD1; v_gene: TRBV4-3; abundance: .; j_gene: TRBJ1-1; CDR3aa: CASSQFGTANTEAFF; CDR3nt: TGCGCCAGCAGCCAATTCGGGACAGCGAACACTGAAGCTTTCTTT
len: 18; d_gene: TRBD1; v_gene: TRBV7-9; abundance: .; j_gene: TRBJ1-4; CDR3aa: CASSLGTGGAQTNEKLFF; CDR3nt: TGTGCCAGCAGCTTAGGGACAGGGGGCGCGCAAACTAATGAAAAACTGTTTTTT
len: 14; d_gene: TRBD1; v_gene: TRBV28; abundance: .; j_gene: TRBJ2-7; CDR3aa: CASSLGQVLYEQYF; CDR3nt: TGTGCCAGCAGTCTGGGACAGGTGCTTTACGAGCAGTACTTC
len: 16; d_gene: .; v_gene: TRBV5-1; abundance: .; j_gene: TRBJ2-2; CDR3aa: CASRDRRLANTGELFF; CDR3nt: TGCGCCAGCAGAGACAGGAGATTAGCGAACACCGGGGAGCTGTTTTTT
len: 13; d_gene: TRBD1; v_gene: TRBV9; abundance: .; j_gene: TRBJ1-5; CDR3aa: CASSVAGGQPQHF; CDR3nt: TGTGCCAGCAGCGTAGCAGGGGGCCAGCCCCAGCATTTT
len: 15; d_gene: .; v_gene: TRBV14; abundance: .; j_gene: TRBJ1-6; CDR3aa: CASSQVPGAISPLHF; CDR3nt: TGTGCCAGCAGCCAAGTACCGGGGGCCATTTCACCCCTCCACTTT
len: 15; d_gene: .; v_gene: TRBV4-3; abundance: .; j_gene: TRBJ1-1; CDR3aa: CASSQFIRDSTEAFF; CDR3nt: TGCGCCAGCAGCCAGTTCATACGGGATAGCACTGAAGCTTTCTTT
len: 15; d_gene: TRBD1; v_gene: TRBV24-1; abundance: .; j_gene: TRBJ1-1; CDR3aa: CATSDPGQTNTEAFF; CDR3nt: TGTGCCACCAGTGACCCGGGACAGACGAACACTGAAGCTTTCTTT
len: 14; d_gene: .; v_gene: TRBV7-2; abundance: .; j_gene: TRBJ2-2; CDR3aa: CASSPRGWTGELFF; CDR3nt: TGTGCCAGCAGCCCCAGGGGATGGACCGGGGAGCTGTTTTTT
len: 14; d_gene: TRBD1; v_gene: TRBV12-5; abundance: .; j_gene: TRBJ1-5; CDR3aa: CASGGQGIVQPQHF; CDR3nt: TGTGCTAGTGGAGGACAGGGGATAGTTCAGCCCCAGCATTTT
len: 12; d_gene: .; v_gene: TRBV9; abundance: once; j_gene: TRBJ1-6; CDR3aa: CASSVGKPPLHF; CDR3nt: TGTGCCAGCAGCGTAGGAAAACCACCCCTCCACTTT
len: 14; d_gene: TRBD1; v_gene: TRBV19; abundance: .; j_gene: TRBJ1-5; CDR3aa: CASRNRGQGQPQHF; CDR3nt: TGTGCCAGTAGGAACAGGGGGCAGGGTCAGCCCCAGCATTTT
len: 11; d_gene: .; v_gene: TRBV2; abundance: .; j_gene: TRBJ2-3; CDR3aa: CASEWVDTQYF; CDR3nt: TGTGCCAGCGAGTGGGTAGATACGCAGTATTTT
len: 13; d_gene: TRBD1; v_gene: TRBV10-3; abundance: once; j_gene: TRBJ1-1; CDR3aa: CATVRTGGGEAFF; CDR3nt: TGTGCCACCGTTCGGACAGGGGGCGGCGAAGCTTTCTTT
len: 13; d_gene: TRBD1; v_gene: TRBV5-1; abundance: .; j_gene: TRBJ2-7; CDR3aa: CASSDRGTYEQYF; CDR3nt: TGCGCCAGCTCCGACAGGGGCACCTACGAGCAGTACTTC
len: 14; d_gene: .; v_gene: TRBV6-5; abundance: .; j_gene: TRBJ2-7; CDR3aa: CASSFTSTTYEQYF; CDR3nt: TGTGCCAGCAGTTTTACTAGCACTACCTACGAGCAGTACTTC
len: 15; d_gene: TRBD2; v_gene: TRBV2; abundance: .; j_gene: TRBJ2-7; CDR3aa: CASTRLSGPSYEQYF; CDR3nt: TGTGCCAGCACCCGGCTTAGCGGGCCCTCCTACGAGCAGTACTTC
len: 14; d_gene: TRBD1; v_gene: TRBV2; abundance: .; j_gene: TRBJ1-2; CDR3aa: CASMRSRQGSGYTF; CDR3nt: TGTGCCAGCATGCGGAGTAGACAGGGCTCTGGCTACACCTTC
len: 15; d_gene: .; v_gene: TRBV3-1/TRBV3-2; abundance: .; j_gene: TRBJ2-6; CDR3aa: CASSQDSSGANVLTF; CDR3nt: TGTGCCAGCAGCCAAGACAGCTCTGGGGCCAACGTCCTGACTTTC
len: 14; d_gene: TRBD1; v_gene: TRBV6-5; abundance: many; j_gene: TRBJ1-5; CDR3aa: CASSQDRARQPQHF; CDR3nt: TGTGCCAGCAGCCAGGACAGGGCGAGACAGCCCCAGCATTTT
len: 15; d_gene: .; v_gene: TRBV5-4; abundance: few; j_gene: TRBJ1-6; CDR3aa: CASSSGASKGSPLHF; CDR3nt: TGTGCCAGCAGTTCTGGGGCCTCAAAGGGCTCACCCCTCCACTTT
len: 17; d_gene: .; v_gene: TRBV20-1; abundance: .; j_gene: TRBJ1-4; CDR3aa: CSASGPGSYISDEKLFF; CDR3nt: TGCAGTGCTAGTGGACCGGGTTCCTACATTTCGGATGAAAAACTGTTTTTT
len: 14; d_gene: .; v_gene: TRBV6-5; abundance: .; j_gene: TRBJ1-2; CDR3aa: CASSSHDKIYGYTF; CDR3nt: TGTGCCAGCAGTTCCCACGACAAAATCTATGGCTACACCTTC
len: 19; d_gene: TRBD2; v_gene: TRBV4-2; abundance: .; j_gene: TRBJ2-7; CDR3aa: CASSQELELAGYLSYEQYF; CDR3nt: TGTGCCAGCAGCCAAGAACTCGAACTAGCGGGATACCTCTCCTACGAGCAGTACTTC